This T cell receptor (beta chain) was captured in a study of monozygotic twins with inflammatory bowel disease. Germline CDR1 is MNHNS and CDR2 is SASEGT. The CDR3 is made up of 15 amino acids. Both TCRalpha and TCRbeta cDNA were subjected to two nested PCRs lasting approximately 16 and 9 cycles. With the 5' RACE reads reprocessed, TCRdb shows one record per CDR3 protein and no DNA. This repertoire includes tens of thousands of distinct CDR3 sequences. About this clonotype: Its antigen is still unknown.

Study observations and caveats: In these data, no single strong IBD-associated signal or clonotype received support. Patients with IBD had less TCRbeta diversity (inverse Simpson) than their healthy co-twins. Among patients, repertoires may have gained variability from differing immunosuppressive treatments.

Sequenced sample: blood. The V gene is TRBV6-1, the J gene TRBJ1-5. The source of this sequence is a human donor with ulcerative colitis or Crohn's disease, or a healthy co-twin of an affected twin (not recorded which). The chain's CDR3 is CASREQSYSNQPQHF.